The 10 T cell receptor beta chains below come from one sample, sequenced in a study of blood T cell repertoires in COVID-19. Sequencing used immunoSEQ multiplex PCR; TCRdb keeps in-frame clones, though not all of them. The sample has some 200,000 clones, approximately 81% seen once. The sample consisted of PBMCs or T cells enriched from blood (not recorded which). Receptor source: a woman aged 45-65 years with acute COVID-19.

This clone was seen at least ten times. V usage is TRBV5-1 and J usage is TRBJ1-1; D not certain. With 4 bases removed from V and 0 bases from J, the gap between germline ends came to 13 bases. This CDR3 is built from 15 residues. Germline CDR1 is SGHRS and CDR2 is YFSETQ. CDR3 residues: CASSPRTDMNTEAFF. CDR3 nucleotide sequence: TGCGCCAGCAGCCCGCGGACTGATATGAACACTGAAGCTTTCTTT. The full variable domain, completed using reference TRBV5-1 and TRBJ1-1, is KAGVTQTPRYLIKTRGQQVTLSCSPISGHRSVSWYQQTPGQGLQFLFEYFSETQRNKGNFPGRFSGRQFSNSRSEMNVSTLELGDSALYLCASSPRTDMNTEAFFGQGTRLTVV.

This clone was picked up a small number of times. The chain employs TRBV28 and TRBJ2-7; TRBD1 matches 9 bases. CDR1 is MDHEN and CDR2 is SYDVKM in the germline V gene. CDR3 length equals 15 residues. V lost 5 bases and J lost 5; bases outside the gene matches: 10. CDR3 DNA: TGTGCCAGCAGTGGCACGGGACAGGGAGTCCACGAGCAGTACTTC. Translating gives CASSGTGQGVHEQYF.

The chain has TRBV19 and TRBJ2-7; 10 positions agree with TRBD2. V was clipped by 1 base and J by 3 bases; unmatched bases: 3. Germline V gene data show CDR1 as LNHDA and CDR2 as SQIVND (reference sequence). This CDR3 contains 15 residues. CDR3 DNA: TGTGCCAGTAGTATAGGGACTAGCGGACACTACGAGCAGTACTTC. Amino acids: CASSIGTSGHYEQYF.

The CDR3 DNA reads as TGCAGCACTAGGACAGGGACCTACGAGCAGTACTTC. Its translation is CSTRTGTYEQYF. This sequence joins TRBV29-1 and TRBJ2-7; 8 bases are a match to TRBD1. J lost 2 bases, V lost 8 bases, and 5 bases had no gene match. The V gene's germline CDR1 is SQVTM and CDR2 ANQGSEA. The CDR3 is 12 residues long.

The V and J genes are TRBV4-2 and TRBJ1-6, with a weak D call TRBD1 (5 bases). Germline CDR1 and CDR2: LGHNA and YNFKEQ. The CDR3 length is 15 residues. The V gene lost 0 bases and the J gene lost 7 bases, with 10 bases spanning the gap. CDR3 in amino acids: CASSQDRQSNSPLHF. CDR3 DNA: TGTGCCAGCAGCCAAGATAGACAGAGCAATTCACCCCTCCACTTT.

This chain connects TRBV4-3 to TRBJ1-3; D not certain. Germline CDR1 is LGHNA and CDR2 is YSLEER. Trimming stripped 4 bases from V and 0 bases from J, with 7 bases between. The CDR3 runs to 14 residues. This chain's CDR3 is CASSPSNSGNTIYF. The CDR3 region has the DNA TGCGCCAGCAGCCCCAGTAACTCTGGAAACACCATATATTTT.

The genes are TRBV19 and TRBJ2-5, with D possibly being TRBD1 (6 bases). V was pared by 8 bases and J by 3 bases, with 16 bases between. Per the germline V gene, CDR1 is LNHDA and CDR2 is SQIVND (reference sequence). CDR3 size: 14 residues. DNA of the CDR3: TGTGCCAGTTCCGATGAAGGGGGAGAAGAGACCCAGTACTTC. Amino acids: CASSDEGGEETQYF.

The table lists this clone with a count of one. This chain links TRBV23-1 with TRBJ1-3; D is uncertain. TRBV23-1 is recorded as an ORF, its role being uncertain. The CDR3 is 14 residues long. V lost 2 bases and J lost 10, with 15 bases in between. CDR3 coding DNA: TGCGCCAGCAGTCAACTTGACCGGGAAGAAACCATATATTTT. It translates to CASSQLDREETIYF.

This clone appeared a single time. The chain uses TRBV27 and TRBJ2-7; 10 nucleotides match TRBD1. The V and J ends lost 6 bases and 2 bases, in that order; junction bases with no gene match: 7. The CDR3 has 15 amino acids. Looked up from germline, CDR1 is MNHEY and CDR2 is SMNVEV (reference sequence). The CDR3 reads CASRRGQGRTYEQYF. DNA for the CDR3: TGTGCCAGCAGGCGGGGACAGGGGAGGACCTACGAGCAGTACTTC.

The chain couples TRBV7-6 to TRBJ2-2; possible D gene TRBD2, 5 bases. The CDR3 length is 16 residues. V gave up 5 bases and J gave up 4 bases, with 17 bases separating them. Germline V gene sequence: CDR1 SGHVS, CDR2 FNYEAQ. CDR3 protein: CASSPLAGETTGELFF. DNA of the CDR3: TGTGCCAGCAGCCCCCTCGCCGGGGAGACCACCGGGGAGCTGTTTTTT. Drawing the rest from reference TRBV7-6 and TRBJ2-2, the complete variable domain is GAGVSQSPRYKVTKRGQDVALRCDPISGHVSLYWYRQALGQGPEFLTYFNYEAQQDKSGLPNDRFSAERPEGSISTLTIQRTEQRDSAMYRCASSPLAGETTGELFFGEGSRLTVL.